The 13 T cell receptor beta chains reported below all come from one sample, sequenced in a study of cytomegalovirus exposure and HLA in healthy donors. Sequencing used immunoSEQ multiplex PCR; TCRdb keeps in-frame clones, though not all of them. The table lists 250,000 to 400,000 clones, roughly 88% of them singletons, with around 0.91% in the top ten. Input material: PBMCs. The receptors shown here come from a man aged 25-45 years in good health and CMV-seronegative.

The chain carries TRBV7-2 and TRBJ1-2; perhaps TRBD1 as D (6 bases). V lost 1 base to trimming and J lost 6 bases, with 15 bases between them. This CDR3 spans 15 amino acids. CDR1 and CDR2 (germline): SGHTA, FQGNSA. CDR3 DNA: TGTGCCAGCAGCTTAGGCCCAAGGGGGTCGGATGGCTACACCTTC. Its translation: CASSLGPRGSDGYTF.

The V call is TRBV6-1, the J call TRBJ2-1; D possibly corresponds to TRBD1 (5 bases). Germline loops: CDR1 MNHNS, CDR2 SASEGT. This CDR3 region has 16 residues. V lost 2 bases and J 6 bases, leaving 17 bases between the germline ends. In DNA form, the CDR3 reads TGTGCCAGCAGTGAACGACTGGCAGGGTTTATCAATGAGCAGTTCTTC. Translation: CASSERLAGFINEQFF.

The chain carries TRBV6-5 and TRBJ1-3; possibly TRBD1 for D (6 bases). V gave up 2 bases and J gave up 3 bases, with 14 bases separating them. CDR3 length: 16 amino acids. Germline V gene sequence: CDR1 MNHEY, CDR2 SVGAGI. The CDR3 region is CASSYTDSDGGNTIYF. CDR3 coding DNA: TGTGCCAGCAGTTACACGGACAGCGACGGTGGAAACACCATATATTTT.

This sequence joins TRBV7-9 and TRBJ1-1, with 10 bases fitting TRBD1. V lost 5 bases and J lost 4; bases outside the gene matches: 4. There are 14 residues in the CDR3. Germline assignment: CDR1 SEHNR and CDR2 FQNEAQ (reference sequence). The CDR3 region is CASSQGQGRTEAFF. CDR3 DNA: TGTGCCAGCAGCCAGGGACAGGGGCGCACTGAAGCTTTCTTT.

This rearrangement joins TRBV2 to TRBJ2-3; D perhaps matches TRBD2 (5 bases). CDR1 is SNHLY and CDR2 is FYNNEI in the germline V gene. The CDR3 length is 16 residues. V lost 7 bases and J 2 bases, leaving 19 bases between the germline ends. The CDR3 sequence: CASMRGSGINTDTQYF. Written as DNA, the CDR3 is TGTGCCAGCATGAGAGGATCCGGGATAAACACAGATACGCAGTATTTT.

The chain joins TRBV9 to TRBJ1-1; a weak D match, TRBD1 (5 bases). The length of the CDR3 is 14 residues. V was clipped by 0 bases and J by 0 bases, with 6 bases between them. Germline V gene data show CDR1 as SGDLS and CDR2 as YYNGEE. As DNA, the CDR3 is TGTGCCAGCAGCGTAGGGGGGGTGAACACTGAAGCTTTCTTT. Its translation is CASSVGGVNTEAFF.

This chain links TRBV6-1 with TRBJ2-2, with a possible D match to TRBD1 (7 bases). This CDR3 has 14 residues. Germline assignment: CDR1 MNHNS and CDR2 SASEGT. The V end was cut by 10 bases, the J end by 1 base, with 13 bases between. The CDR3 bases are TGTGCCACGCAGGGGGGACTGAACACCGGGGAGCTGTTTTTT. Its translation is CATQGGLNTGELFF.

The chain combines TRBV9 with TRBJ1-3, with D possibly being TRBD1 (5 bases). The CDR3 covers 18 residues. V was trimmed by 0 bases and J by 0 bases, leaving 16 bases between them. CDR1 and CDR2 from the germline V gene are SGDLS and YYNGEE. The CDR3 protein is CASSVASVGGSSGNTIYF. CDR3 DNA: TGTGCCAGCAGCGTAGCTTCGGTGGGGGGAAGCTCTGGAAACACCATATATTTT.

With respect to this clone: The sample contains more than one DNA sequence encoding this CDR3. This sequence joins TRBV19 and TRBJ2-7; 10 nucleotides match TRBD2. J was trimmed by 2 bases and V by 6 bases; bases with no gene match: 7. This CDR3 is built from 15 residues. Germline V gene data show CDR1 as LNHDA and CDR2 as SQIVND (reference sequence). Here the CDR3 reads CASSRTSGSPYEQYF. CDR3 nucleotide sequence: TGTGCCAGTAGCCGGACTAGCGGATCCCCCTACGAGCAGTACTTC. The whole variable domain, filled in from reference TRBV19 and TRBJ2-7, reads DGGITQSPKYLFRKEGQNVTLSCEQNLNHDAMYWYRQDPGQGLRLIYYSQIVNDFQKGDIAEGYSVSREKKESFPLTVTSAQKNPTAFYLCASSRTSGSPYEQYFGPGTRLTVT.

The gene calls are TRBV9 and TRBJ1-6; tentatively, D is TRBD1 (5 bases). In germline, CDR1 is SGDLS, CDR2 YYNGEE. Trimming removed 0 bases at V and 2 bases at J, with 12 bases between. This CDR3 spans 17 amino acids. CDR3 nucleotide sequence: TGTGCCAGCAGCGTAGCAGACAGTCGCGCCTATAATTCACCCCTCCACTTT. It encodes CASSVADSRAYNSPLHF.

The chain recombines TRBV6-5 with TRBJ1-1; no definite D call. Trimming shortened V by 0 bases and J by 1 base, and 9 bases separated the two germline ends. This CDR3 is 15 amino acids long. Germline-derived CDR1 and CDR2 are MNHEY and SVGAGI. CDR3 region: CASSYSRKANTEAFF. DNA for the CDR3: TGTGCCAGCAGTTACTCGAGGAAGGCGAACACTGAAGCTTTCTTT.

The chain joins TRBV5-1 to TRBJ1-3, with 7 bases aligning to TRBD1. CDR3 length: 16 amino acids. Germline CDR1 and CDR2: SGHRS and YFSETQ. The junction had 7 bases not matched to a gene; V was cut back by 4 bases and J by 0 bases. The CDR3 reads CASSQGVGHSGNTIYF. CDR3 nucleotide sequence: TGCGCCAGCAGCCAGGGGGTAGGGCACTCTGGAAACACCATATATTTT.

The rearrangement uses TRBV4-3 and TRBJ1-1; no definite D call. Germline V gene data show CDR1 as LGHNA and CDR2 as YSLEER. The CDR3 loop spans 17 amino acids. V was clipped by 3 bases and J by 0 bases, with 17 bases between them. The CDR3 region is CASSHSIRMGLNTEAFF. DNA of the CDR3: TGCGCCAGCAGCCATTCAATCAGGATGGGCCTGAACACTGAAGCTTTCTTT.